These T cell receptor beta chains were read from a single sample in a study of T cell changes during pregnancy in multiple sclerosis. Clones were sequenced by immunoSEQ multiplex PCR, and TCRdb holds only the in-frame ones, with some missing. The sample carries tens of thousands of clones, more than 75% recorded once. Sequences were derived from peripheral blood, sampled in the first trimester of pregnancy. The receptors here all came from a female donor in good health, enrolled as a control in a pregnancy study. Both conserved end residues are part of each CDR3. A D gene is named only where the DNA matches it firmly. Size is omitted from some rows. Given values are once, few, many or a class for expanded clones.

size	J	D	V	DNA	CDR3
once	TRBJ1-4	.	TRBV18	TGTGCCAGCTCACCCTTGTTCTCGGGATCTAATGAAAAACTGTTTTTT	CASSPLFSGSNEKLFF
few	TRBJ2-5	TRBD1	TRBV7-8	TGTGCCAGCAGCTTAAGGGTACAGGGGGCCCAGTACTTC	CASSLRVQGAQYF
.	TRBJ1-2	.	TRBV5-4	TGTGCCAGCAGCTTAGAGAACTATGGCTACACCTTC	CASSLENYGYTF
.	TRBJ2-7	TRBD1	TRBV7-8	TGTGCCAGCAGCCCGGGGACAGGGCCCTACGAGCAGTACTTC	CASSPGTGPYEQYF
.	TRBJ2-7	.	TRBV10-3	TGTGCCATCAGTGACCCTACCTTGAGCTCCTACGAGCAGTACTTC	CAISDPTLSSYEQYF
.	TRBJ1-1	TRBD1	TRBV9	TGTGCCAACAGCCCTCGGACAGGGTGGAACACTGAAGCTTTCTTT	CANSPRTGWNTEAFF
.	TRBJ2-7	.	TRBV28	TGTGCCAGCAGTTTTGGTTCAGGGATGGCCTCCTACGAGCAGTACTTC	CASSFGSGMASYEQYF
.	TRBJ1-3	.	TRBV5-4	TGTGCCAGCAGCTTAGGGGATAGAAACACCATATATTTT	CASSLGDRNTIYF
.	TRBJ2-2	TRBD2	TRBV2	TGTGCCAGCAGTGATTTGACTAGCGGCACCGGGGAGCTGTTTTTT	CASSDLTSGTGELFF
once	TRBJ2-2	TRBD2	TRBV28	TGTGCCAGCAGTTTAGGAGCCAGCGGGATAACCGGGGAGCTGTTTTTT	CASSLGASGITGELFF
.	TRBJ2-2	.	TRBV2	TGTGCCAGCCGAGGGGGGGCGCGAACCGGGGAGCTGTTTTTT	CASRGGARTGELFF
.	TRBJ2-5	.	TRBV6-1	TGTGCCAGCAGCCAAGCCAGAGCGGAGACCCAGTACTTC	CASSQARAETQYF
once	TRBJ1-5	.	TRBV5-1	TGCGCCAGCAGCTTGGACGCAGGATATCAGCCCCAGCATTTT	CASSLDAGYQPQHF
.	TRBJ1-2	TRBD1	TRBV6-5	TGTGCCAGCAGTTACCCGGGACAGACACGCTATGGCTACACCTTC	CASSYPGQTRYGYTF
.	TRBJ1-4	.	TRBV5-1	TGCGCCAGCAGCTTTGACTCGGACAGACTACTGTTTTTT	CASSFDSDRLLFF
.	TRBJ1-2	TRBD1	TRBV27	TGTGCCAGCAGTTTCACAGGGGGATATGGCTACACCTTC	CASSFTGGYGYTF
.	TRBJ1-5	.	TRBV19	TGTGCCAGTAGCCGGGACATGGGTTATAGCAATCAGCCCCAGCATTTT	CASSRDMGYSNQPQHF
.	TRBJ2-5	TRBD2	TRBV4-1	TGCGCCAGCAGCCAAGTTACTAGCGGAGGAGGGGAGACCCAGTACTTC	CASSQVTSGGGETQYF
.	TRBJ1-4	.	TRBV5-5	TGTGCCAGCAGCTTGGAACAGTTTAATGAAAAACTGTTTTTT	CASSLEQFNEKLFF
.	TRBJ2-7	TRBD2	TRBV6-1	TGTGCCAGCACGTCTGCTGGGGGGGCCTACGAGCAGTACTTC	CASTSAGGAYEQYF
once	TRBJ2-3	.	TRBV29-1	TGCAGCGTTGACGCATTGGCTAGCGAGAGCACAGATACGCAGTATTTT	CSVDALASESTDTQYF
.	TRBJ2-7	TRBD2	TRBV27	TGTGCCAGCAGAATCGCGGGGGGGCGCTACGAGCAGTACTTC	CASRIAGGRYEQYF
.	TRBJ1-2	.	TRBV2	TGTGCCAGCAGTGAACTCCGAGAACGCGGCTACACCTTC	CASSELRERGYTF
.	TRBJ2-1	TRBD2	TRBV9	TGTGCCAGCAGCGCTAGCGGGAGGGCCGACAATGAGCAGTTCTTC	CASSASGRADNEQFF
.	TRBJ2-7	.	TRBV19	TGTGCCAGTAGTATAGGGACTTCTTCCTACTACGAGCAGTACTTC	CASSIGTSSYYEQYF
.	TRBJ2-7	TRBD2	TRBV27	TGTGCCAGCAGTTTAAGTATAAGCGGGAGTACTTACGAGCAGTACTTC	CASSLSISGSTYEQYF
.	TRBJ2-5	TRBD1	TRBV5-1	TGCGCCAGCAGCGGTGGACAGGGCAGGGAGACCCAGTACTTC	CASSGGQGRETQYF